This entry concerns a single TCR beta chain. Its binding antigen is unknown. One junction end does not reproduce the germline sequence, and a read error may be involved. Starting from approximately 500 ng total RNA, TCRbeta-specific cDNA was produced by reverse transcription with a constant-region primer and ProtoScript II reverse transcriptase. Construction of the TCRbeta libraries relied on three nested rounds of multiplex PCR, following a slightly modified ARM-PCR procedure. The first two PCR rounds used multiplex TRBV1-TRBV30 forward primers with a Cbeta reverse primer, each for 10 cycles. A final 25-cycle PCR with Deep VentR polymerase added sample barcodes and Illumina adapters. Amplicons of 200-500 bp were gel-purified with a QIAquick gel extraction kit before sequencing. The TCRbeta amplicons were sequenced with 250-bp paired-end reads on an Illumina HiSeq 2500. In the source study's methods: Trimmomatic v0.33 was used to quality-trim the reads, and FLASH v1.2.11 was used to merge paired reads so that full CDR3 sequences could be recovered. V, D and J germline segments were assigned to the rearranged TCRbeta sequences using MiGEC v1.2.1b. Clonotype statistics and Shannon-Wiener diversity indices were calculated with VDJtools v1.0.0. To reduce sampling bias, subsequent analyses other than the diversity analysis used only the 250 most abundant clonotypes in each sample. TCRdb trimmed the raw reads at Q25, called clones with MiXCR and kept productive beta chains. Identical CDR3 proteins give one entry, which carries the most common genes and DNA. TCRdb, not the authors, supplied the V and J calls. In this sample the table shows more than 150,000 distinct CDR3 sequences, around 60% of which occur a single time. Around three quarters of the sample is in the top ten clones.

CDR3 length: 17 amino acids, cysteine to phenylalanine. Only the CDR3 portion is preserved as DNA: 51 bases, with reading frame beginning at the first base. CDR1 and CDR2, per the germline V gene, are SGHAT and FQNNGV. This specimen comes from a study of tumor-infiltrating lymphocytes in primary liver carcinoma (dated by TCRdb to the late 2010s). Some background on the complete study: Between late 2015 and early 2016, a handful of patients in China with histopathologically diagnosed primary liver carcinoma had surgical resection. Of the five patients, three men and two women aged 30 to 69 years, four had hepatocellular carcinoma and one had combined HCC and intrahepatic cholangiocarcinoma. The five patients had tumors of stage T1-T3 N0M0, with maximum diameters ranging from roughly 4 to 11 cm. Each sample produced roughly 3.5 to 8 million productive TCRbeta reads, and read depth showed no significant difference between tissue types. TCRbeta repertoire sequencing, expression microarrays and whole-exome sequencing were combined in the study across five regions of each liver tumor, with adjacent normal tissue and blood also included. A total of approximately 35 specimens from 5 patients, comprising around 25 tumor regions, 5 adjacent noncancerous liver tissues and 5 peripheral blood samples, were covered by TCRbeta repertoire sequencing. Technical replicate repertoires showed high reproducibility, with mean shared-clone rates about 0.91 and correlation coefficients above 0.98.

The paper as a whole reports these results and caveats: Compared with blood, tumors had a significantly larger share of the repertoire taken up by the top 250 clones (p = 0.039). Because only the TCR beta chain was sequenced and unpaired alpha chains were not captured, true repertoire diversity is likely underestimated. Bulk unsorted samples precluded comparing CD4+ and CD8+ T cell repertoires. Consistent with antigen-driven expansion, pairs of tumor regions showed higher repertoire overlap (mean around 36%) than either tumor-adjacent pairs (approximately 17%) or tumor-blood pairs (around 14%). With just four or five patients in the study, the authors point out that the findings should be validated in a larger study.

Blood RNA was extracted from unsorted whole blood with TRIzol reagent; germline DNA came from the DNeasy Blood & Tissue kit. Patients had chronic HBV infection and were treatment-naive at sampling. Approximately 3.8 milliliters of peripheral blood were collected into K2EDTA tubes before surgery. Sequencing input: peripheral blood. The V gene is TRBV11-2 and the J gene is TRBJ2-2, with 11 middle bases fitting TRBD2. The sequence came from a man aged 40-50 years with primary liver carcinoma and hepatitis B virus infection. The CDR3 amino acid sequence is: CASSPLAGGPRAWEPFF. The sequenced DNA is TGTGCCAGCAGCCCGTTAGCGGGAGGGCCGAGGGCCTGGGAGCCGTTTTTT. Supplemented by the reference TRBV11-2 and TRBJ2-2 proteins around the CDR3, the complete variable domain is EAGVAQSPRYKIIEKRQSVAFWCNPISGHATLYWYQQILGQGPKLLIQFQNNGVVDDSQLPKDRFSAERLKGVDSTLKIQPAKLEDSAVYLCASSPLAGGPRAWEPFFGEGSRLTVL.